Given below is one TCR beta chain in context. TCRdb fed the 5' RACE reads into MiXCR, producing one record per CDR3 protein. The data contain about 190,000 distinct CDR3 sequences, approximately 16% of them seen just once; the ten biggest clones take up around two fifths. This sample is part of a study of identical twins. Germline V gene lookup returns CDR1 SNHLY and CDR2 FYNNEI. Trimming stripped 4 bases from V and 11 bases from J, with 23 bases between. This CDR3 spans 15 amino acids. The data also belong to a second study, concerning T cells expressing NK-cell markers.

The chain has TRBV2 and TRBJ1-1; a weak D match, TRBD1 (6 bases). Input material: CD8+ T cells sorted from blood. This TCR derives from a young woman in good health. The CDR3 sequence: CASSGLKTGTLRAFF. The CDR3 nucleotides read TGTGCCAGCAGTGGCTTGAAGACAGGAACCCTGAGGGCTTTCTTT. Together with reference TRBV2 and TRBJ1-1, the CDR3 gives the full variable domain: EPEVTQTPSHQVTQMGQEVILRCVPISNHLYFYWYRQILGQKVEFLVSFYNNEISEKSEIFDDQFSVERPDGSNFTLKIRSTKLEDSAMYFCASSGLKTGTLRAFFGQGTRLTVV.